This T cell receptor beta chain is from a study of T cell responses to AZD1222 COVID-19 vaccine. Study at large: Pooled in the analysis were second doses at about 4 or about 12 weeks.

Regarding this clone: The antigen remains unidentified.

This CDR3 is 13 amino acids long. V was cut by 1 base and J by 8 bases, with 12 bases left in between. CDR1 LGHNT and CDR2 FRNRAP come from the germline V gene. Method: immunoSEQ multiplex PCR; TCRdb's copy keeps in-frame clones and lacks some. The table includes approximately 100,000 clones, over 75% detected once. General observations from the study: Regions 160-218 and 743-854 dominated among vaccine-associated CD4 TCRs spanning spike.

The receptor was isolated from an adult in good health. The chain uses TRBV12-5 and TRBJ2-7; no definite D call. The specimen was peripheral blood, collected on day 0 of AZD1222 vaccination. This CDR3 reads CASGLGPQAKQYF. CDR3 nucleotides: TGTGCTAGTGGTTTGGGACCGCAGGCAAAGCAGTACTTC.